A selection of T cell receptor beta chains follows, all from one sample in a study of identical twins. TCRdb redid the calling of the 5' RACE reads with MiXCR, one entry per CDR3 protein. Of 1.5 million to 2 million distinct CDR3 sequences in the sample, around a third were seen once. The specimen sequenced was cord blood. The receptors shown here come from a newborn girl in good health. CDR3s include the opening cysteine and the closing phenylalanine or tryptophan. A D gene is named only where the DNA matches it firmly. Size tells how often a clone was seen (once, few, many) or the class of an expanded clone, and some rows leave it out.

>.|TRBJ2-5|.|TRBV27
CASSRIQGWGETQYF
TGTGCCAGCAGCCGAATACAGGGATGGGGAGAGACCCAGTACTTC
>.|TRBJ2-3|.|TRBV20-1
CSGRPLPTTDTQYF
TGCAGTGGGAGACCCCTTCCGACCACAGATACGCAGTATTTT
>.|TRBJ1-2|.|TRBV5-1
CASSLIPGDYGYTF
TGCGCCAGCAGCTTGATCCCAGGGGACTATGGCTACACCTTC
>TRBD2|TRBJ2-1|few|TRBV12-5
CASGLASGAYNEQFF
TGTGCTAGTGGTTTGGCTAGCGGGGCCTACAATGAGCAGTTCTTC
>.|TRBJ1-5|.|TRBV6-1
CASSLTVYNQPQHF
TGTGCCAGCAGCCTTACAGTGTACAATCAGCCCCAGCATTTT
>TRBD2|TRBJ2-3|.|TRBV20-1
CSARYIRTSRADTQYF
TGCAGTGCTAGATACATTCGGACTAGCCGGGCAGATACGCAGTATTTT
>TRBD1|TRBJ1-1|few|TRBV2
CASSHSQGDTEAFF
TGTGCCAGCTCGCACAGCCAGGGGGACACTGAAGCTTTCTTT
>.|TRBJ1-2|.|TRBV12-3/TRBV12-4
CASSLFGAASTF
TGTGCCAGCAGTTTATTCGGGGCAGCCAGCACCTTC
>.|TRBJ1-2|few|TRBV28
CASSLRPQTNYGYTF
TGTGCCAGCAGTTTACGCCCCCAGACAAACTATGGCTACACCTTC
>.|TRBJ2-6|few|TRBV28
CASSSTSGANVLTF
TGTGCCAGCAGTTCGACGTCTGGGGCCAACGTCCTGACTTTC
>TRBD2|TRBJ2-7|once|TRBV5-1
CASHWTSGTYNEQYF
TGCGCCAGCCACTGGACTAGCGGGACATACAATGAGCAGTACTTC
>.|TRBJ2-5|few|TRBV3-1
CASSQDFGGRPGIKETQYF
TGTGCCAGCAGCCAAGATTTTGGAGGCCGCCCAGGGATAAAGGAGACCCAGTACTTC
>.|TRBJ1-1|many|TRBV5-1
CASSLGPMNTEAFF
TGTGCCAGCAGCTTAGGGCCTATGAACACTGAAGCTTTCTTT
>TRBD1|TRBJ2-7|.|TRBV6-5
CASSPGQGLIYEQYF
TGTGCCAGCAGTCCGGGACAGGGGTTAATCTACGAGCAGTACTTC
>TRBD1|TRBJ2-7|few|TRBV3-1
CASSRLGTAPTYEQYF
TGTGCCAGCAGCCGTTTAGGGACAGCCCCTACCTACGAGCAGTACTTC
>.|TRBJ2-7|many|TRBV29-1
CSVADSYSYEQYF
TGCAGCGTGGCCGACAGTTACTCCTACGAGCAGTACTTC
>.|TRBJ1-1|few|TRBV2
CASRGDMNTEAFF
TGTGCCAGCAGAGGGGACATGAACACTGAAGCTTTCTTT
>.|TRBJ1-2|.|TRBV6-6
CASTQGAVYGYTF
TGTGCCAGCACACAAGGGGCGGTCTATGGCTACACCTTC
>.|TRBJ1-4|.|TRBV20-1
CSAITTNEKLFF
TGCAGTGCTATAACAACTAATGAAAAACTGTTTTTT
>.|TRBJ1-2|.|TRBV24-1
CATSDWGNGYTF
TGTGCCACCAGTGATTGGGGAAATGGCTACACCTTC
>TRBD1|TRBJ2-3|few|TRBV29-1
CSVGGTGGFFTDTQYF
TGCAGCGTTGGGGGGACAGGGGGCTTTTTCACAGATACGCAGTATTTT
>TRBD2|TRBJ2-5|few|TRBV2
CASSESWLAGVRETQYF
TGTGCCAGCAGTGAATCCTGGCTAGCGGGAGTGAGGGAGACCCAGTACTTC
>.|TRBJ2-1|.|TRBV10-1
CASSAPSDETQFF
TGCGCCAGCAGTGCGCCTAGCGATGAGACCCAGTTCTTC
>.|TRBJ1-4|.|TRBV5-5
CASSLAKTPATNEKLFF
TGTGCCAGCAGCTTGGCCAAGACGCCAGCAACTAATGAAAAACTGTTTTTT
>.|TRBJ2-5|.|TRBV4-2
CASSHLPGTEGYF
TGTGCCAGCAGCCATTTACCCGGGACCGAGGGGTACTTC
>.|TRBJ2-3|many|TRBV5-1
CASSLDVTDTQYF
TGCGCCAGCAGCTTGGACGTCACAGATACGCAGTATTTT
>TRBD1|TRBJ2-3|many|TRBV28
CASSLEGAQADTQYF
TGTGCCAGCAGTTTAGAGGGGGCTCAAGCAGATACGCAGTATTTT
>.|TRBJ2-3|few|TRBV7-2
CASSLFRAEITDTQYF
TGTGCCAGCAGCTTGTTCAGGGCGGAAATCACAGATACGCAGTATTTT
>TRBD2|TRBJ2-1|.|TRBV28
CASRFNSGRARDEQFF
TGTGCCAGCAGGTTTAACAGCGGGAGGGCAAGGGATGAGCAGTTCTTC
>TRBD2|TRBJ2-5|.|TRBV28
CASSCLTTSGRGETQYF
TGTGCCAGCAGTTGCCTGACTACTAGCGGGAGAGGAGAGACCCAGTACTTC
>TRBD1|TRBJ2-7|.|TRBV27
CASSLTGTGFPYEQYF
TGTGCCAGCAGTTTAACCGGGACAGGGTTCCCCTACGAGCAGTACTTC
>.|TRBJ2-3|many|TRBV10-3
CAINSSPSRYGTDTQYF
TGTGCCATCAACTCGTCGCCTAGTCGGTATGGCACAGATACGCAGTATTTT
>.|TRBJ2-7|many|TRBV25-1
CASSEWDTLDEQYF
TGTGCCAGCAGTGAATGGGACACCCTCGACGAGCAGTACTTC
>TRBD2|TRBJ2-3|.|TRBV20-1
CSAPPSGSLCTDTQYF
TGCAGTGCCCCACCTAGCGGGAGCCTTTGCACAGATACGCAGTATTTT
>.|TRBJ2-4|many|TRBV4-2
CASSQGVKNIQYF
TGTGCCAGCAGCCAAGGGGTTAAAAACATTCAGTACTTC
>.|TRBJ1-2|.|TRBV7-2
CASSLQEGRNYGYTF
TGTGCCAGCAGCTTACAGGAGGGGCGTAACTATGGCTACACCTTC
>.|TRBJ1-2|.|TRBV21-1
CAVVTRQVYGYTF
TGTGCCGTAGTTACACGACAGGTCTATGGCTACACCTTC
>.|TRBJ1-1|.|TRBV6-5
CASRRTLGGTEAFF
TGTGCCAGCAGACGGACCCTGGGGGGCACTGAAGCTTTCTTT
>.|TRBJ2-7|.|TRBV29-1
CSVALAISSYNEQYF
TGCAGCGTTGCCCTAGCGATAAGCTCCTACAATGAGCAGTACTTC
>.|TRBJ2-5|many|TRBV4-1
CASSQVEDGQETQYF
TGCGCCAGCAGCCAAGTTGAGGACGGACAAGAGACCCAGTACTTC
>.|TRBJ2-7|many|TRBV5-1
CASSTQGYEQYF
TGCGCCAGCAGCACCCAGGGTTACGAGCAGTACTTC
>.|TRBJ1-1|.|TRBV12-3/TRBV12-4
CASSGPKNTEAFF
TGTGCCAGCAGTGGACCGAAGAACACTGAAGCTTTCTTT
>.|TRBJ2-7|.|TRBV30
CAWKGRDFYEQYF
TGTGCCTGGAAAGGCAGGGATTTCTACGAGCAGTACTTC
>.|TRBJ2-3|.|TRBV5-5
CASLFASSTDTQYF
TGTGCCAGCTTATTTGCTTCTAGCACAGATACGCAGTATTTT
>TRBD1|TRBJ1-1|many|TRBV27
CASSLGRDREAFF
TGTGCCAGCAGTTTGGGAAGGGACAGAGAAGCTTTCTTT
>.|TRBJ1-3|.|TRBV29-1
CSVVEASGNTIYF
TGCAGCGTTGTGGAGGCCTCTGGAAACACCATATATTTT
>.|TRBJ1-5|few|TRBV12-3/TRBV12-4
CASSFRTGSNQPQHF
TGTGCCAGCAGTTTTAGAACAGGGAGCAATCAGCCCCAGCATTTT
>.|TRBJ2-1|many|TRBV5-1
CASSPGLLRGSYNEQFF
TGCGCCAGCAGCCCGGGTCTGCTACGGGGTTCCTACAATGAGCAGTTCTTC
>.|TRBJ2-1|.|TRBV25-1
CASSERGTQFF
TGTGCCAGCAGTGAACGGGGGACCCAGTTCTTC